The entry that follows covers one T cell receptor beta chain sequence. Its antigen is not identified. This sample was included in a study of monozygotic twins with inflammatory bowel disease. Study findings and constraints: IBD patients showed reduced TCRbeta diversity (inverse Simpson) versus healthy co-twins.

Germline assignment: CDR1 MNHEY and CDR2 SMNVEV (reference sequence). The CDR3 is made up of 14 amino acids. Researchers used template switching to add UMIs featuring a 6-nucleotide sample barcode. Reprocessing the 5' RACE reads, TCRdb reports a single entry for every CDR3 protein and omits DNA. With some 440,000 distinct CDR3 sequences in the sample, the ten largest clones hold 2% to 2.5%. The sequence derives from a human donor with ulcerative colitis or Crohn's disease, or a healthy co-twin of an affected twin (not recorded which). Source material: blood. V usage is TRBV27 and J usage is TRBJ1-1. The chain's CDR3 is CASSLGPSNTEAFF.